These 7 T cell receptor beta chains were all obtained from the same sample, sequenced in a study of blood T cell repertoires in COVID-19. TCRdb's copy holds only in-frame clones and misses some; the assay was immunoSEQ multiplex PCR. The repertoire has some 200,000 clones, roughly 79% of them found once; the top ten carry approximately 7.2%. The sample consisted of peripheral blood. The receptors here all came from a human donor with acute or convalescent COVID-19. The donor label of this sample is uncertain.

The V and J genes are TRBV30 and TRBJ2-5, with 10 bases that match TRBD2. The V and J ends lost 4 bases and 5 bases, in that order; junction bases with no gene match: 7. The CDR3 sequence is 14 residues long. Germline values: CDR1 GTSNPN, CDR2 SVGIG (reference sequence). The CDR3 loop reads CAWNSGLASETQYF. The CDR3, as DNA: TGTGCCTGGAATTCGGGACTAGCGTCGGAGACCCAGTACTTC.

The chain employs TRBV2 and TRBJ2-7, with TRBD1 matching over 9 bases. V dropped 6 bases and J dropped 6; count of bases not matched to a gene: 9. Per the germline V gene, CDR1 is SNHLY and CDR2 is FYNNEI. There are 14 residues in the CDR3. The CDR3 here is CASRGDRAITEQYF. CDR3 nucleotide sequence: TGTGCCAGCAGGGGGGACAGGGCCATTACCGAGCAGTACTTC.

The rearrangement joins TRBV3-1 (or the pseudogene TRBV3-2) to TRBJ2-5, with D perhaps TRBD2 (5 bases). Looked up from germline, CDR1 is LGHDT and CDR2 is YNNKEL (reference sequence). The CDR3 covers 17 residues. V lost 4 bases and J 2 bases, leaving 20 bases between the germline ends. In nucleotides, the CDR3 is TGTGCCAGCAGCCCCCGGGATGGGCGGAGAAAACAAGAGACCCAGTACTTC. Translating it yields CASSPRDGRRKQETQYF.

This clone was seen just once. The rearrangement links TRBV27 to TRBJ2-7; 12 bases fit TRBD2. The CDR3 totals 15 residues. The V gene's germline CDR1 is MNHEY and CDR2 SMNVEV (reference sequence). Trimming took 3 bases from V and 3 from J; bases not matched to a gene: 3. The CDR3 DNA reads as TGTGCCAGCAGTTTTTCTAGCGGGAGGGGCTACGAGCAGTACTTC. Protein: CASSFSSGRGYEQYF.

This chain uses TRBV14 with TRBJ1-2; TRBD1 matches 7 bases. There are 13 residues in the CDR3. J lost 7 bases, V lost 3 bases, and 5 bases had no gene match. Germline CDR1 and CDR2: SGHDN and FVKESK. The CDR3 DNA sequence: TGTGCCAGCAGCCAGAGGGGGCCGGCTGGCTACACCTTC. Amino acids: CASSQRGPAGYTF.

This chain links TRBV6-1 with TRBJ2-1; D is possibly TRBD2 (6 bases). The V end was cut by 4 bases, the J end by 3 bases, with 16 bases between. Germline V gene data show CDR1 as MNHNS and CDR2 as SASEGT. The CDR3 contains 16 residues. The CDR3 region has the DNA TGTGCCAGCAGTGCGGGACTCCGACTAGGCTACAATGAGCAGTTCTTC. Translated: CASSAGLRLGYNEQFF.

The CDR3 nucleotides read TGTGCCAGCAGCCCAGTCTGGGGTAGCGGGAATGAGCAGTTCTTC. Translation gives CASSPVWGSGNEQFF. This chain links TRBV3-1 (or the pseudogene TRBV3-2) with TRBJ2-1; 7 bases agree with TRBD2. Trimming at V came to 4 bases and at J to 7 bases, leaving 10 bases not matched to a gene. This CDR3 contains 15 residues. The germline CDR1 and CDR2 sequences are LGHDT and YNNKEL (reference sequence).